This TCR beta chain was recorded in a study of OX40 agonist ivuxolimab in advanced cancers. Turning to the study itself: The patients received agonistic anti-OX40 (CD134) antibody ivuxolimab. Study-level results: Clonal expansion from baseline to week 6 occurred in both CD4+ and CD8+ T cells.

V shed 3 bases and J shed 4 bases, with 12 bases lying between them. The CDR3 consists of 14 residues. Germline CDR1 is MDHEN and CDR2 is SYDVKM. Profiling relied on immunoSEQ multiplex PCR, and the TCRdb table lists in-frame clones only, not all of them. The sample contains approximately 31,000 clones, around 87% of which appear only once. Remarks on this clone: Antigen: not known.

The specimen comprised CD4+ or CD8+ T cells sorted from blood, sampled in a trial of the OX40 agonist ivuxolimab. The receptor was isolated from an adult with an advanced solid tumor such as melanoma, head and neck, liver or kidney cancer. The chain has TRBV28 and TRBJ1-1; the D is unclear. This CDR3 reads CASSFSGFATEAFF. The CDR3 DNA reads as TGTGCCAGCAGTTTTTCGGGGTTCGCCACTGAAGCTTTCTTT.